The 6 T cell receptor beta chains reported below all come from one sample, sequenced in a study of OX40 agonist ivuxolimab in advanced cancers. The method was immunoSEQ multiplex PCR; TCRdb's version includes in-frame clones alone and lacks a portion of them. The table includes about 55,000 clones, about 90% detected once. Specimen: CD4+ or CD8+ T cells sorted from blood, collected in a trial of the OX40 agonist ivuxolimab. The receptor source for this set is an adult with an advanced solid tumor such as melanoma, head and neck, liver or kidney cancer.

The chain carries TRBV27 and TRBJ2-7; TRBD1 might be the D (5 bases). Trimming took off 2 bases at V and 2 bases at J, with 7 bases between the two ends. CDR3 length equals 13 residues. Germline values: CDR1 MNHEY, CDR2 SMNVEV (reference sequence). CDR3 loop: CASSLRGTYEQYF. Written as DNA, the CDR3 is TGTGCCAGCAGTTTAAGGGGAACCTACGAGCAGTACTTC.

This clone was observed a few times. The CDR3 spells CASSTGTNNNEQFF. CDR3 nucleotides: TGTGCCAGCAGCACCGGGACTAATAACAATGAGCAGTTCTTC. The chain combines TRBV7-7 with TRBJ2-1; 7 bases fit TRBD2. The CDR3 sequence is 14 residues long. The germline CDR1 and CDR2 sequences are SSHAT and FNYEAQ (reference sequence). The ends lost 5 bases at V and 5 bases at J; junction bases unmatched: 6.

V is TRBV5-4 and J is TRBJ2-5; D is ambiguous. Germline CDR1 is SGHNT and CDR2 is YYREEE (reference sequence). This CDR3 region has 13 residues. The V and J ends lost 5 bases and 1 base respectively, with 9 bases between them. Written as DNA, the CDR3 is TGTGCCAGCAGGCCTGACTCCCAAGAGACCCAGTACTTC. Amino acid sequence: CASRPDSQETQYF.

This sequence joins TRBV15 and TRBJ1-4, with a weak D call TRBD1 (6 bases). The germline V gene encodes CDR1 LNHNV and CDR2 YYDKDF (reference sequence). This CDR3 is 16 amino acids long. The germline V and J ends were trimmed by 3 bases and 8 bases, with 19 bases remaining between them. The CDR3, as DNA: TGTGCCACCAGCAGGGAGGACAGTGCCACACGGGAAAAACTGTTTTTT. This encodes CATSREDSATREKLFF.

On this clone: This is likely a read error, given that the CDR3 carries no conserved phenylalanine or tryptophan at its end. The chain carries TRBV11-2 and TRBJ1-6, with D possibly matching TRBD1 (6 bases). The CDR3 has 15 amino acids. CDR1 is SGHAT and CDR2 is FQNNGV in the germline V gene. V was pared by 5 bases and J by 0 bases, with 8 bases between. The CDR3 coding sequence is TGTGCCAGCAGCCCGACAGGCTCCTATAATTCACCCCTCCACCTT. Translation gives CASSPTGSYNSPLHL.

The chain joins TRBV5-6 to TRBJ1-2, with TRBD1 identical over 9 bases. The CDR3 length is 13 residues. The germline V gene has CDR1 SGHDT and CDR2 YYEEEE. V dropped 3 bases and J dropped 6; count of bases not matched to a gene: 3. As DNA, the CDR3 is TGTGCCAGCAGCTGGGGACAGGGAGATGGCTACACCTTC. This translates into CASSWGQGDGYTF.